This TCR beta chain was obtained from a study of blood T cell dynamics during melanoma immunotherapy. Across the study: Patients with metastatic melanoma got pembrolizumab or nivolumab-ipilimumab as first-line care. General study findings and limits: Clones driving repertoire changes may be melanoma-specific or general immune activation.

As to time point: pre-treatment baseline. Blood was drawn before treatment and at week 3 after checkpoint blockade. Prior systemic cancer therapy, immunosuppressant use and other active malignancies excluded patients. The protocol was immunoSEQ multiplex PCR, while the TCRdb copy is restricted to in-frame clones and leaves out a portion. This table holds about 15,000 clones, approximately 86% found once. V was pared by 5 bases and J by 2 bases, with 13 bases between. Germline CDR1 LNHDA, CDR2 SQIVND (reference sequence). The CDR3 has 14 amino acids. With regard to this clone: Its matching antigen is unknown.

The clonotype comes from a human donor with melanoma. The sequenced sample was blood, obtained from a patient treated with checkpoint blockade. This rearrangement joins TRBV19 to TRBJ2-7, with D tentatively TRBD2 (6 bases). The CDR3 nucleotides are TGTGCCAGTAGTGCTGGGACTGGAGCCTACGAGCAGTACTTC. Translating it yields CASSAGTGAYEQYF.